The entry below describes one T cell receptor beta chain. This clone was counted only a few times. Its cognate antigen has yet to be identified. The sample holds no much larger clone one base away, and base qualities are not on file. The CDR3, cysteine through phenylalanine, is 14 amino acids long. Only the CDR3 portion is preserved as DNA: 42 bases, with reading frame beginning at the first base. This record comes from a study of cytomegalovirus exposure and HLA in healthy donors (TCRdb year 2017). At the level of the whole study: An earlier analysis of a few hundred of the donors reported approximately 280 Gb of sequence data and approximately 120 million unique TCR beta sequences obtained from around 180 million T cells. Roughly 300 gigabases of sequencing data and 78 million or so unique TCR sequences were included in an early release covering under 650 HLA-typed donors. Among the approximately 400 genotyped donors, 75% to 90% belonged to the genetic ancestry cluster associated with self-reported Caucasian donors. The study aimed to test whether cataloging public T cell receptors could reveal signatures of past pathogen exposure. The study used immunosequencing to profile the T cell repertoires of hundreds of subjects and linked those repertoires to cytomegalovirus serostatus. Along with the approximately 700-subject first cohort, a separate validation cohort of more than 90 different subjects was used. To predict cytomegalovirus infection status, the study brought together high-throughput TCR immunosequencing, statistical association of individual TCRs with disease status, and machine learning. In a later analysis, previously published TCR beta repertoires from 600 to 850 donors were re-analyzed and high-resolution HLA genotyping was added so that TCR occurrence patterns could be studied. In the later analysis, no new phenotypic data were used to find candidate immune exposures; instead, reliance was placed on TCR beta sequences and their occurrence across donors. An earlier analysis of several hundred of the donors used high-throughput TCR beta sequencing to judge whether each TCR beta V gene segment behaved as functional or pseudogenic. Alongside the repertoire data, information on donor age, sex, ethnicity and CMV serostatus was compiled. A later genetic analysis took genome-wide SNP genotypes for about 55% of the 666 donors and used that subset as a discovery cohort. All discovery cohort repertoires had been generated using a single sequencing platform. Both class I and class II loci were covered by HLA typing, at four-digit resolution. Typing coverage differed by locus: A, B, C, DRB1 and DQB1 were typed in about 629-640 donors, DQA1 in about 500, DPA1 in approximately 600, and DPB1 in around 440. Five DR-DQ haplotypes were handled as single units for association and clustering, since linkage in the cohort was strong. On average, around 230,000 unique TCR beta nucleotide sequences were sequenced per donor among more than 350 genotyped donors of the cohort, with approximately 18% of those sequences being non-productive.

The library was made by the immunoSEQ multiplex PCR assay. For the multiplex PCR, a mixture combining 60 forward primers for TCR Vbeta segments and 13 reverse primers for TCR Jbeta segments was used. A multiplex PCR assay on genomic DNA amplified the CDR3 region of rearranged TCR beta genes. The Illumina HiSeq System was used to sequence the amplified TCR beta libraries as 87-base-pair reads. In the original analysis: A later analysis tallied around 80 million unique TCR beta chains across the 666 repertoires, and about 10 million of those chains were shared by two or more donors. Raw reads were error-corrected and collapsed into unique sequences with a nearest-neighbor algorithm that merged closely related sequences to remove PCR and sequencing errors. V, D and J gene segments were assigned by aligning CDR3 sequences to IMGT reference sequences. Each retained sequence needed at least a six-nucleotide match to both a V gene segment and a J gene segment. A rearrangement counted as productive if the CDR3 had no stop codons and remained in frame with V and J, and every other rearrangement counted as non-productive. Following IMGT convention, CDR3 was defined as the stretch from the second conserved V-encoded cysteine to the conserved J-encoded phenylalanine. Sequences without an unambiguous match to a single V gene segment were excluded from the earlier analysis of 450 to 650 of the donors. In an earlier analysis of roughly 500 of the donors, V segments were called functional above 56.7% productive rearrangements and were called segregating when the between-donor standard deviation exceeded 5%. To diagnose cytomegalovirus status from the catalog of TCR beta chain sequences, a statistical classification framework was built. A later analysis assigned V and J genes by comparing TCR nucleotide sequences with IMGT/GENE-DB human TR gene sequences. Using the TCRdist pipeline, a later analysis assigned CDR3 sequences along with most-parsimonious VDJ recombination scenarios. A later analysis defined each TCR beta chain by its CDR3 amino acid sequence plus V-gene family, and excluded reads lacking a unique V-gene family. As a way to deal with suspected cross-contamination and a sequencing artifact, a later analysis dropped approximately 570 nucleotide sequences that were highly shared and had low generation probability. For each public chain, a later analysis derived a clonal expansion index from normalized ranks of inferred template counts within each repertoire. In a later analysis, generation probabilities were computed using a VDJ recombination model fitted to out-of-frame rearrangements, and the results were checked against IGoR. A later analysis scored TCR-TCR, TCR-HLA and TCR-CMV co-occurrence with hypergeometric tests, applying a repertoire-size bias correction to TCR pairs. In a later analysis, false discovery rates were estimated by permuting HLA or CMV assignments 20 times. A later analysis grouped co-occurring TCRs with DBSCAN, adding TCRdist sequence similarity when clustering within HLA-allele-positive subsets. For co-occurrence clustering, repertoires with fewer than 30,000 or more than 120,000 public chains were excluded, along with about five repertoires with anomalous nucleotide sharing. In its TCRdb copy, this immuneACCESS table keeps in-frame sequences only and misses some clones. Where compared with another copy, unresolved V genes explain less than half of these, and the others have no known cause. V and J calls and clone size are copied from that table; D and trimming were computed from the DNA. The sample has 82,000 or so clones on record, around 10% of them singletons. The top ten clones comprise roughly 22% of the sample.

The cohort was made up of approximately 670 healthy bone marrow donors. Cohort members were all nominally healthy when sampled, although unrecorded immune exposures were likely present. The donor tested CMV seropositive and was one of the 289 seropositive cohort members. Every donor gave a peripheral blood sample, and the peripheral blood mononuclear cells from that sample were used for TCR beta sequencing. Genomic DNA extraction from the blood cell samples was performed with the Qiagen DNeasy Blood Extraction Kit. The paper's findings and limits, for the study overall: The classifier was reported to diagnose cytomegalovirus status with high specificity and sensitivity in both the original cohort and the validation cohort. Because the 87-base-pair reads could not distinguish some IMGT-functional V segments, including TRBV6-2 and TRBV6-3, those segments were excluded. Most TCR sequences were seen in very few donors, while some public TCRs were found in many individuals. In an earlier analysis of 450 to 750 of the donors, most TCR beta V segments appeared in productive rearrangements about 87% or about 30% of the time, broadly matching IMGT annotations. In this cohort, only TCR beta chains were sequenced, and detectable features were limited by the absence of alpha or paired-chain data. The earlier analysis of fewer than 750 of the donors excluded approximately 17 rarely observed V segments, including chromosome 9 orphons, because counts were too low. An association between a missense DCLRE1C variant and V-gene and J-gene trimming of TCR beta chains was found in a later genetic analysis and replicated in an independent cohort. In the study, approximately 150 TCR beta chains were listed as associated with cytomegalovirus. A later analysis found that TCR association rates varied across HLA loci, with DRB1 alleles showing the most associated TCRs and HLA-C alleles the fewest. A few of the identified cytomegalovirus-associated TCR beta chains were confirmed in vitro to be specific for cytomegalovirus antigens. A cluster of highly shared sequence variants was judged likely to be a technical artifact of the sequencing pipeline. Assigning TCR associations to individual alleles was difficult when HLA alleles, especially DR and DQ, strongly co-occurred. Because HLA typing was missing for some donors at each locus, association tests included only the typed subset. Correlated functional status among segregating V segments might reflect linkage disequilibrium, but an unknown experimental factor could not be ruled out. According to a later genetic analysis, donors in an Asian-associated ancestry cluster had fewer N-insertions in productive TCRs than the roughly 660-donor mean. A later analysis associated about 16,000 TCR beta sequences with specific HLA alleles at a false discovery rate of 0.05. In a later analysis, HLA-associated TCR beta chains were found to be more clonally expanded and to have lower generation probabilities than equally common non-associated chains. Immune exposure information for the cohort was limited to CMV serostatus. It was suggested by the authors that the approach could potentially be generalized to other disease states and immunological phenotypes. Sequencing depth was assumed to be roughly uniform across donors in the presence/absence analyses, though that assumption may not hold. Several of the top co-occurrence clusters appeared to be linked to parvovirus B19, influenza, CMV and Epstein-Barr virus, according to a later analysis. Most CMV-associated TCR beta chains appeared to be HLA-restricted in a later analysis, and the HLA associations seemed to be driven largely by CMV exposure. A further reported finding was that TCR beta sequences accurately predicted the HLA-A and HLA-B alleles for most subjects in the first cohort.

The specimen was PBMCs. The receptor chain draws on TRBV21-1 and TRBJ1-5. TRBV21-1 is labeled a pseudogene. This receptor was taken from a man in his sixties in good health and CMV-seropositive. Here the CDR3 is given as CASSRGAVNQPQHF. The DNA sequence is TGTGCCAGTAGTCGGGGGGCAGTCAATCAGCCCCAGCATTTT.